This T cell receptor beta chain stems from a study of cytomegalovirus exposure and HLA in healthy donors. General study results and limits: TCR beta V- and J-gene trimming, according to a later analysis, was linked to a missense DCLRE1C variant. Most sequenced TCRs were rare (though some public TCRs occurred in many donors).

The CDR3 is made up of 15 amino acids. The germline V gene encodes CDR1 LNHDA and CDR2 SQIVND (reference sequence). The junction had 5 bases not matched to a gene; V was cut back by 3 bases and J by 0 bases. Notes on this clone: The antigen is not known.

PCR was performed using 60 Vbeta and 13 Jbeta primers. Sequencing used immunoSEQ multiplex PCR; TCRdb keeps in-frame clones, though not all of them. The sample records 150,000 to 200,000 clones, roughly 85% being singletons. The J gene is TRBJ2-7, the V gene TRBV19, with 7 bases fitting TRBD1. Sequencing input: PBMCs. This sequence was found in a man in his late teens or twenties in good health and CMV-seropositive. The CDR3 region is CASSITGVGSYEQYF. The CDR3 DNA sequence: TGTGCCAGTAGTATCACAGGGGTGGGCTCCTACGAGCAGTACTTC.